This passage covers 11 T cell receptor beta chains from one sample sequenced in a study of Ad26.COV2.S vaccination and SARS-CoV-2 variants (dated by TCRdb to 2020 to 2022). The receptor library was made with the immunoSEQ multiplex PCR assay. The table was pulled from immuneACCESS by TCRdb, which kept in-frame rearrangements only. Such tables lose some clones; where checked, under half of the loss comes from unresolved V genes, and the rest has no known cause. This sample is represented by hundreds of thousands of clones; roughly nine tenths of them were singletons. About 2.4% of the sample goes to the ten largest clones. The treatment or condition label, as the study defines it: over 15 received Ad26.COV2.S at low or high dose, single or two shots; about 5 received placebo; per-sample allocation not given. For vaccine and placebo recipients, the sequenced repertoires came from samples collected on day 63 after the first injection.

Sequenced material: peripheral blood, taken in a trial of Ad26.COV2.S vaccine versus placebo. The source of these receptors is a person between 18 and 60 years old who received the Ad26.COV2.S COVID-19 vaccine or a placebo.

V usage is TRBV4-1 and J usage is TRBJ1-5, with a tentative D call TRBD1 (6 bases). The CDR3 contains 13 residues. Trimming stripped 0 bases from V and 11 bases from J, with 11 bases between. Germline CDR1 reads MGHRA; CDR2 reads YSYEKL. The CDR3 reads CASSQEGASAQHF. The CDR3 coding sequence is TGCGCCAGCAGCCAAGAGGGGGCCTCGGCCCAGCATTTT.

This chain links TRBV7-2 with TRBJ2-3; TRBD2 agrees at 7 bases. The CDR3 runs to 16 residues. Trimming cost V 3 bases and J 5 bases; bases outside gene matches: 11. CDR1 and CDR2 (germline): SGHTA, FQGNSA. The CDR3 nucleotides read TGTGCCAGCAGCTTCCGTCCTAGCGGTCGAGGAGATACGCAGTATTTT. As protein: CASSFRPSGRGDTQYF.

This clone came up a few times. The CDR3 loop reads CASSQGGTGVPKTQYF. CDR3 nucleotides: TGCGCCAGCAGCCAAGGTGGGACAGGAGTCCCCAAGACCCAGTACTTC. This rearrangement joins TRBV4-1 to TRBJ2-5, with 8 positions matching TRBD1. Germline-derived CDR1 and CDR2 are MGHRA and YSYEKL. Trimming cost V 1 base and J 6 bases; bases outside gene matches: 10. The CDR3 has 16 amino acids.

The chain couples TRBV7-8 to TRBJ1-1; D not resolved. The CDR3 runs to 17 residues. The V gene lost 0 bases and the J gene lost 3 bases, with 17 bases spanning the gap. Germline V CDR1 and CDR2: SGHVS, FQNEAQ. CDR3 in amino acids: CASSLATRRPGYTEAFF. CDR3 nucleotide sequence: TGTGCCAGCAGCTTAGCGACCCGCCGGCCAGGTTACACTGAAGCTTTCTTT.

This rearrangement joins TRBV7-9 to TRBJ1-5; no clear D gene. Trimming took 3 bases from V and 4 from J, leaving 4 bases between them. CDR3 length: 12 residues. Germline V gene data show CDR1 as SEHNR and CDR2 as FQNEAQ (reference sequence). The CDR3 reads CASSFTNQPQHF. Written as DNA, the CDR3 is TGTGCCAGCAGCTTTACGAATCAGCCCCAGCATTTT.

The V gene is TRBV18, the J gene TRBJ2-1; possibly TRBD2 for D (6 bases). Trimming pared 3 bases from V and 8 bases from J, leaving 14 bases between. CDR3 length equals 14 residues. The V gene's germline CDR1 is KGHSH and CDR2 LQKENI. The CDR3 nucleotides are TGTGCCAGCTCACCCCGGGCGGGGAGGCATGAGCAGTTCTTC. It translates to CASSPRAGRHEQFF. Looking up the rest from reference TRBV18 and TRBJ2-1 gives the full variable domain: NAGVMQNPRHLVRRRGQEARLRCSPMKGHSHVYWYRQLPEEGLKFMVYLQKENIIDESGMPKERFSAEFPKEGPSILRIQQVVRGDSAAYFCASSPRAGRHEQFFGPGTRLTVL.

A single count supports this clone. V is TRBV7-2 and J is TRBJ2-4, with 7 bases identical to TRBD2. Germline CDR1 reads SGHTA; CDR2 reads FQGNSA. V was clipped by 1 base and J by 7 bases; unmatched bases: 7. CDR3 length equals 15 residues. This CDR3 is CASSLGGRATNIQYF. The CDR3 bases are TGTGCCAGCAGCTTAGGAGGGAGGGCCACCAACATTCAGTACTTC.

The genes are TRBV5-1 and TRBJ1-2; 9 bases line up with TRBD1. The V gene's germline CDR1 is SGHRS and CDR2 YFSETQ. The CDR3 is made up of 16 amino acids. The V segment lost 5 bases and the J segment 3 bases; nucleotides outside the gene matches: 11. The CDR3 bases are TGCGCCAGCAGACTACGGACAGGGGAATATGACTATGGCTACACCTTC. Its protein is CASRLRTGEYDYGYTF.

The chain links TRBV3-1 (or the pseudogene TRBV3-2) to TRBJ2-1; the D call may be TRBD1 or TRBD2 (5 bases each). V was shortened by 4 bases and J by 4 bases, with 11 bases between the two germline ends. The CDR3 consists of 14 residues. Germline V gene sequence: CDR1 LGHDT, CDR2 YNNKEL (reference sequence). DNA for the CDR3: TGTGCCAGCAGCCCCCGGGGCATTTACAATGAGCAGTTCTTC. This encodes CASSPRGIYNEQFF.

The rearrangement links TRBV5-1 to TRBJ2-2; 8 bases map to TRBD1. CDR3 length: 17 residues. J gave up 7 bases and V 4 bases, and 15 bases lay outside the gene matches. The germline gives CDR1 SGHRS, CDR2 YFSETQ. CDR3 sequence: CASSLGQGGSYIGELFF. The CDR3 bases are TGCGCCAGCAGCCTAGGACAGGGTGGCAGTTACATCGGGGAGCTGTTTTTT.

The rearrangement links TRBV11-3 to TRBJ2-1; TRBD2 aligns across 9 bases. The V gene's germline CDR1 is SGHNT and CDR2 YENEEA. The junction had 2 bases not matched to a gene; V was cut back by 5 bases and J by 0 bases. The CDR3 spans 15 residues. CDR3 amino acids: CASSPRGGSYNEQFF. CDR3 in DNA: TGTGCCAGCAGCCCGCGGGGGGGCTCCTACAATGAGCAGTTCTTC.